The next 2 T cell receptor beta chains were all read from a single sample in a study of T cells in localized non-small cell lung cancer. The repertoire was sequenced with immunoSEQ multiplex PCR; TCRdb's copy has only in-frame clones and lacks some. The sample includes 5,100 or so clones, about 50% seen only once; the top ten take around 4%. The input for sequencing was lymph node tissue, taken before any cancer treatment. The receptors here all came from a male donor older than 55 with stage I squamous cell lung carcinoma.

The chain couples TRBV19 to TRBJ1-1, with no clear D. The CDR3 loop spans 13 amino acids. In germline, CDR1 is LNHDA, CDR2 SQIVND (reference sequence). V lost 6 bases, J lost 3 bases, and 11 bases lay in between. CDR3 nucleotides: TGTGCCAGTAGCTGGTTGAGAGACACTGAAGCTTTCTTT. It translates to CASSWLRDTEAFF.

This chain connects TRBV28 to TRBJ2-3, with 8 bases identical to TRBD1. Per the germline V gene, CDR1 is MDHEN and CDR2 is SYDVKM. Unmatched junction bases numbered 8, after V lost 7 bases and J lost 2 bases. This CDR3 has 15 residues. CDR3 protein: CASNTLGQVTDTQYF. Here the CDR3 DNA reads TGTGCCAGCAACACTTTGGGACAGGTCACAGATACGCAGTATTTT.